This entry features one T cell receptor (beta chain) sequence. Its cognate antigen is unknown. V lost 9 bases and J lost 6; bases outside the gene matches: 12. The CDR3 totals 15 residues. The germline V gene encodes CDR1 SNHLY and CDR2 FYNNEI. With 60 Vbeta and 13 Jbeta primers, the PCR was carried out. Libraries were prepared by immunoSEQ multiplex PCR; TCRdb keeps only in-frame clonotypes and omits some of them. The sample has about 180,000 clones, under 85% seen once. These data come from a study of cytomegalovirus exposure and HLA in healthy donors. Donors had nominal health at sampling but likely had unrecorded immune exposures. Overall study findings and caveats: Per a prior analysis, the majority of TCR beta V segments were productive roughly 87% or roughly 30% of the time. Analysis was carried out at a later point, and it linked a missense DCLRE1C variant to TCR beta V- and J-gene trimming.

The V call is TRBV2, the J call TRBJ2-3; 10 nucleotides line up with TRBD2. This clonotype was sampled from a human donor in good health. Sequenced: PBMCs. In nucleotides, the CDR3 is TGTGCCAGTGCCCGGGGTAGCGGGGGGTCGGATACGCAGTATTTT. Encoded protein: CASARGSGGSDTQYF.